This T cell receptor (beta chain) emerged from a study of blood T cell repertoires in COVID-19. Generated by immunoSEQ multiplex PCR, the TCRdb table keeps only in-frame clones and is missing some. The table includes about 160,000 clones, approximately 84% detected once. CDR1 and CDR2 (germline): MGHDK, SYGVNS. J lost 3 bases, V lost 2 bases, and 11 bases had no gene match. The CDR3 length is 18 residues. The specimen was peripheral blood. The TCR comes from a woman older than 75 with acute or convalescent COVID-19. The chain uses TRBV25-1 and TRBJ2-1; 9 positions match TRBD1. The DNA of the CDR3 is TGTGCCAGCAGTGAAGCTACCACAGGGACAGGGCACTACAATGAGCAGTTCTTC. This sequence encodes CASSEATTGTGHYNEQFF.